This T cell receptor beta chain was profiled in a study of shared clonotypes between healthy human individuals. Sequenced by immunoSEQ multiplex PCR; TCRdb stores in-frame clones only, minus some. The sample shows about a million clones, 60% to 80% of them seen only once. Study results and limitations: Naive CD4 clonotype sharing across four donors was about 5.3%. The study generally estimated greater richness for naive than memory subsets. The generation probabilities recorded for non-shared clonotypes fell below those of clonotypes shared by all four donors.

Donation came from healthy HIV-negative adults that had no recent acute infections or vaccinations. Concerning this clone itself: Antigen unknown.

Sequencing was performed on memory CD4+ T cells sorted from blood. Subset given: CD45RA-negative fraction. This TCR was sampled from a man aged 18 to 35 in good health.

CDR3 protein: CASGTSGFNYEQYF. The CDR3 bases are TGTGCCAGCGGGACTAGCGGGTTTAACTACGAGCAGTACTTC. The chain recombines TRBV7-2 with TRBJ2-7, with 12 bases aligning to TRBD2. The CDR3 extends over 14 amino acids. Germline lookup yields CDR1 SGHTA and CDR2 FQGNSA. The trim removed 8 bases at V and 3 bases at J, leaving 5 bases unmatched.